This passage covers 8 T cell receptor beta chains from one sample sequenced in a study of T cell responses to AZD1222 COVID-19 vaccine. This table comes from immunoSEQ multiplex PCR, and its TCRdb copy is limited to in-frame clones, with some not included. The table has around 150,000 clones, 94% seen once. The material sequenced was peripheral blood, taken on day 0 of AZD1222 vaccination. The source is an adult in good health.

The chain recombines TRBV5-1 with TRBJ2-3, with 7 bases that match TRBD2. The germline V gene has CDR1 SGHRS and CDR2 YFSETQ. V lost 4 bases to trimming and J lost 3 bases; unmatched junction nucleotides: 11. There are 16 residues in the CDR3. The CDR3 loop is CASSPSSGAATDTQYF. The CDR3 nucleotides read TGCGCCAGCAGCCCGTCTAGCGGAGCTGCTACAGATACGCAGTATTTT.

V usage is TRBV15 and J usage is TRBJ2-3; the D is unclear. Germline CDR1 LNHNV, CDR2 YYDKDF (reference sequence). This CDR3 is built from 13 residues. The ends were cut back, 0 bases at V and 5 bases at J, with 6 bases in the middle. CDR3 loop: CATSRDEIDTQYF. The CDR3 region has the DNA TGTGCCACCAGCAGAGATGAAATAGATACGCAGTATTTT.

The chain joins TRBV18 to TRBJ1-1; D may be TRBD1 (6 bases). The V end was cut by 4 bases, the J end by 1 base, with 10 bases between. Per germline, CDR1 KGHSH and CDR2 LQKENI. CDR3 size: 14 residues. CDR3 in amino acids: CASSRGQSNTEAFF. DNA of the CDR3: TGTGCCAGCTCACGAGGACAGTCGAACACTGAAGCTTTCTTT.

The gene calls are TRBV5-4 and TRBJ2-6; unclear D gene. V lost 4 bases and J 1 base, leaving 9 bases between the germline ends. Germline values: CDR1 SGHNT, CDR2 YYREEE (reference sequence). The length of the CDR3 is 15 residues. CDR3 residues: CASSLDLSGANVLTF. The CDR3 DNA reads TGTGCCAGCAGCCTGGACCTTTCTGGGGCCAACGTCCTGACTTTC.

The J gene is TRBJ1-2, the V gene TRBV28; D is unclear. Germline V gene lookup returns CDR1 MDHEN and CDR2 SYDVKM. This CDR3 contains 10 residues. Trimming pared 8 bases from V and 4 bases from J, leaving 5 bases between. The CDR3, as DNA: TGTGCCAGCGGGTCCTATGGCTACACCTTC. The encoded protein is CASGSYGYTF.

This chain uses TRBV5-6 with TRBJ1-6, with 7 positions matching TRBD1. This CDR3 spans 16 amino acids. Germline V gene data show CDR1 as SGHDT and CDR2 as YYEEEE. Trimming cost V 4 bases and J 9 bases; bases outside gene matches: 13. The CDR3 nucleotides are TGTGCCAGCAGCCCAAAGGACAGGACTATTGGTTCACCCCTCCACTTT. Protein: CASSPKDRTIGSPLHF.

This chain links TRBV10-3 with TRBJ2-2; no definite D call. The germline CDR1 and CDR2 sequences are ENHRY and SYGVKD. V lost 4 bases, J lost 6 bases, and 6 bases lay in between. This CDR3 is built from 12 residues. The CDR3 bases are TGTGCCATCAGTGCTTCGGCCGGGGAGCTGTTTTTT. Its protein is CAISASAGELFF.

The chain employs TRBV21-1 and TRBJ1-4; the table's D gene call, TRBD1, was not cross checked with the DNA. TRBV21-1 is a listed pseudogene. This CDR3 comprises 16 residues. The CDR3 sequence is CASSKKTVATNEKLFF. The CDR3 DNA reads TGTGCCAGCAGCAAAAAGACAGTTGCAACTAATGAAAAACTGTTTTTT.